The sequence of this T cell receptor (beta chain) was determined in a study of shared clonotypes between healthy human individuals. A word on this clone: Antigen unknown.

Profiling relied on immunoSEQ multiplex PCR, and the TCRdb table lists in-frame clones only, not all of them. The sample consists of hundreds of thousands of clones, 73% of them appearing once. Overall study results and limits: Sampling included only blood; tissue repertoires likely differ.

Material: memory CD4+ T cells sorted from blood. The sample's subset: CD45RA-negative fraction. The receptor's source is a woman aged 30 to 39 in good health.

The chain's CDR3 is CASSHGTGGKGTQYF. The CDR3 DNA follows: TGTGCCAGCAGCCATGGGACAGGGGGGAAAGGGACCCAGTACTTC. The chain recombines TRBV27 with TRBJ2-5; 11 bases line up with TRBD1. The CDR3 spans 15 residues. V shed 6 bases and J 7 bases; nucleotides not matched to a gene: 10. Germline V gene lookup returns CDR1 MNHEY and CDR2 SMNVEV (reference sequence).